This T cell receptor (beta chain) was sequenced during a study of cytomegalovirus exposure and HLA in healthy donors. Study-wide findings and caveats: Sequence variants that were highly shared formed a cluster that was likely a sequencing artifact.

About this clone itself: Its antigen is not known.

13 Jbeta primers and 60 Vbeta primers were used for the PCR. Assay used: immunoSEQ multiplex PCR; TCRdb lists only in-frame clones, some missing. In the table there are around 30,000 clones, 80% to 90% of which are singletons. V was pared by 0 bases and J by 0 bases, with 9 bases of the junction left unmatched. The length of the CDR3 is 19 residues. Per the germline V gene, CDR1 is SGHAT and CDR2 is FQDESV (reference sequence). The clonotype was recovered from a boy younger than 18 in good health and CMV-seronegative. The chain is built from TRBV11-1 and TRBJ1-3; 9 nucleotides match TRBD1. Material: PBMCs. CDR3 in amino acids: CASSLAPGQGDFSGNTIYF. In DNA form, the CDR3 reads TGTGCCAGCAGCTTAGCGCCGGGACAGGGTGACTTCTCTGGAAACACCATATATTTT.